Described below is a single T cell receptor beta chain sequence and its context. Its antigen is undetermined. This CDR3 has 13 residues. V lost 6 bases, J lost 10 bases, and 6 bases stayed unmatched. The germline CDR1 and CDR2 sequences are SGHTA and FQGNSA. The data originate from a study of cytomegalovirus exposure and HLA in healthy donors. The study's findings and limits: In an earlier analysis, most TCR beta V segments were productive about 90% or about 30% of the time. Among the CMV-associated chains, a few were confirmed in vitro as specific for CMV antigens.

PCR amplification relied on 60 Vbeta primers (plus 13 Jbeta primers). Produced via immunoSEQ multiplex PCR; TCRdb's table is partial and in-frame only. The sample shows approximately 150,000 clones, 80% of them seen only once. The origin of this receptor is a woman aged 35 to 49 in good health and CMV-seronegative. The sequenced sample was PBMCs. The chain has TRBV7-2 and TRBJ2-1; 10 positions agree with TRBD2. CDR3 region: CASSKRGGQEQFF. The CDR3 nucleotides read TGTGCCAGCAGTAAGCGGGGGGGACAAGAGCAGTTCTTC.